The present T cell receptor (beta chain) was sequenced within a study of B cell selection in AIRE deficiency. The table came from immunoSEQ multiplex PCR; TCRdb's copy has only in-frame clones and leaves some out. This table holds roughly 23,000 clones, 95% to 98% found once. Germline V gene lookup returns CDR1 KGHSH and CDR2 LQKENI. The CDR3 covers 19 residues. Trimming cost V 0 bases and J 6 bases; bases outside gene matches: 15. Conventional CD4 T cells were sorted as CD4+CD127+ cells. The clonotype was recovered from a human donor with AIRE deficiency. The specimen was conventional CD4+ T cells sorted from PBMCs. The chain couples TRBV18 to TRBJ2-2; 8 positions agree with TRBD2. The CDR3: CASSPPLGFSGGPSGELFF. Here the CDR3 DNA reads TGTGCCAGCTCACCACCTCTTGGATTTTCGGGAGGGCCCTCCGGGGAGCTGTTTTTT. Variable domain in full (rest from reference TRBV18 and TRBJ2-2): NAGVMQNPRHLVRRRGQEARLRCSPMKGHSHVYWYRQLPEEGLKFMVYLQKENIIDESGMPKERFSAEFPKEGPSILRIQQVVRGDSAAYFCASSPPLGFSGGPSGELFFGEGSRLTVL.